This TCR beta chain was retrieved from a study of cytomegalovirus exposure and HLA in healthy donors. The PCR was carried out with 60 Vbeta primers and 13 Jbeta primers. The table came from immunoSEQ multiplex PCR; TCRdb's copy has only in-frame clones and leaves some out. In the table there are about 77,000 clones, roughly 78% of which are singletons. Germline CDR1 MDHEN, CDR2 SYDVKM. The CDR3 loop spans 13 amino acids. V shed 5 bases and J 4 bases; nucleotides not matched to a gene: 3. The chain couples TRBV28 to TRBJ1-1; 8 bases line up with TRBD1. This clonotype was sampled from a man aged 40-49 years in good health and CMV-seronegative. The sequenced material came from PBMCs. In DNA, the CDR3 is TGTGCCAGCAGTCATCAGGGGGCCACTGAAGCTTTCTTT. This gives the protein CASSHQGATEAFF. Variable domain in full (rest from reference TRBV28 and TRBJ1-1): DVKVTQSSRYLVKRTGEKVFLECVQDMDHENMFWYRQDPGLGLRLIYFSYDVKMKEKGDIPEGYSVSREKKERFSLILESASTNQTSMYLCASSHQGATEAFFGQGTRLTVV.